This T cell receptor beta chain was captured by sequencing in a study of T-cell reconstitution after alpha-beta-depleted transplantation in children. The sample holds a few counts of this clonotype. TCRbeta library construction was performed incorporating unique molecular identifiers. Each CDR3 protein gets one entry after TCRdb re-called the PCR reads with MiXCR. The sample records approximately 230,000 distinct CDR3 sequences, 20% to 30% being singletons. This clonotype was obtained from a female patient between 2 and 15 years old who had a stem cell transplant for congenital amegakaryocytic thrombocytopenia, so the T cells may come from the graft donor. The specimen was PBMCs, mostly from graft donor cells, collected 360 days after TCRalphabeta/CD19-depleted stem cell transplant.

CDR3 amino acids: CASSVGQGTDTQYF. Written as DNA, the CDR3 is TGTGCCAGCAGTGTCGGACAGGGTACAGATACGCAGTATTTT. The rearrangement uses TRBV12-3 or TRBV12-4 and TRBJ2-3; the match to TRBD1 covers 8 bases. The junction had 4 bases not matched to a gene; V was cut back by 5 bases and J by 3 bases. The CDR3 has 14 residues.